The clone carrying this TCR beta chain appeared once. An end of the junction does not agree with germline; a read error may underlie this. Germline CDR1 reads SSHAT; CDR2 reads FNYEAQ (reference sequence). The CDR3 has 15 amino acids. The record originates from a study of blood T cell repertoires in COVID-19. Study as a whole: T cells, B-cell-depleted T cells, or PBMCs supplied cDNA or gDNA.

How the authors handled the data: By means of reference gene primer amplification, nucleated cell counts were estimated. The protocol was immunoSEQ multiplex PCR, while the TCRdb copy is restricted to in-frame clones and leaves out a portion. D and trimming come from the DNA, and the V and J calls and clone size come from that table. The sample yields around 60,000 clones, over 80% seen once. The sample comprised peripheral blood. This clonotype was sampled from a man aged 70 or older with acute or convalescent COVID-19. This chain connects TRBV7-7 to TRBJ2-5, with a weak D call TRBD1 (6 bases). CDR3 coding DNA: TGTGCTAGCAGCTTAGGGGCAGGGGTTGGGGAGACCCAGTACTTC. Amino acids: CASSLGAGVGETQYF.